The present T cell receptor beta chain was sequenced within a study of CD8 T cells in Susac syndrome. Background on the study: Patients with Susac syndrome were therapy-naive, on corticosteroids, or on intravenous immunoglobulin alone at blood draw. Study-wide points: TCR sequencing and HLA analysis covered a relatively small number of individuals.

RNA amounts of about 0.45 to 1 ug underwent reverse transcription with random hexamers. The amplification used immunoSEQ multiplex PCR on TCR beta CDR3; it spanned 54 Vbeta and 13 Jbeta. Via MiXCR, TCRdb re-called the immunoSEQ multiplex PCR reads, giving one row per CDR3 protein. The sample includes under 110,000 distinct CDR3 sequences, approximately 95% of them seen just once. To note about this clonotype: Its antigen is not identified.

Sequenced: CD8+ T cells from PBMCs. The TCR sequence derives from a human donor with Susac syndrome.

The CDR3 region has the DNA TGCAGCGCGGGGGCCTCGGGGCCCTACGAGCAGTACTTC. The encoded protein is CSAGASGPYEQYF. This rearrangement joins TRBV29-1 to TRBJ2-7; the D call may be TRBD1 or TRBD2 (6 bases each). This CDR3 region has 13 residues. From germline, CDR1 is SQVTM and CDR2 ANQGSEA. Trimming removed 7 bases from V and 2 bases from J, with 15 bases in between.